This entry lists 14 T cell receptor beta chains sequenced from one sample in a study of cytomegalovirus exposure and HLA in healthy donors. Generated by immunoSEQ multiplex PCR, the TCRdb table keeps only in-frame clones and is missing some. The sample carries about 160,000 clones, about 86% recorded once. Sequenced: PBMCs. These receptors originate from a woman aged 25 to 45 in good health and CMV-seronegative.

CDR3 DNA sequence: TGTGCCAGCAGCTTAGAAAGCGGGAGGGGGCTCTACGAGCAGTACTTC. Protein sequence: CASSLESGRGLYEQYF. This chain connects TRBV7-2 to TRBJ2-7; 10 nucleotides align to TRBD2. The germline gives CDR1 SGHTA, CDR2 FQGNSA. CDR3 length: 16 residues. J gave up 3 bases and V 1 base, and 6 bases lay outside the gene matches.

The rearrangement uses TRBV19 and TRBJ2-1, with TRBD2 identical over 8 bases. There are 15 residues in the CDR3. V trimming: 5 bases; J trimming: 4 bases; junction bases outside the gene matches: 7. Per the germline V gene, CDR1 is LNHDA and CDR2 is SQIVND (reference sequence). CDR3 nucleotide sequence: TGTGCCAGTAGTGCACTAGCGGTGGGGTACAATGAGCAGTTCTTC. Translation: CASSALAVGYNEQFF.

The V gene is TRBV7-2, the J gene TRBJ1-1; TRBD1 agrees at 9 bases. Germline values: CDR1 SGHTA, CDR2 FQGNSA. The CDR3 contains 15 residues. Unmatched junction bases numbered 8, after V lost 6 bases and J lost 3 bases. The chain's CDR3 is CASRGGQGRDTEAFF. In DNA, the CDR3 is TGTGCCAGCAGGGGTGGACAGGGGAGGGACACTGAAGCTTTCTTT.

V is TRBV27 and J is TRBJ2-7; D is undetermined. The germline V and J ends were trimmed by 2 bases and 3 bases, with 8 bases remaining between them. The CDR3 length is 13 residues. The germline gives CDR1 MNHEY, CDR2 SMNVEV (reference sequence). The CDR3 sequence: CASSLSSNYEQYF. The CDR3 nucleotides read TGTGCCAGCAGTTTAAGCAGCAACTACGAGCAGTACTTC.

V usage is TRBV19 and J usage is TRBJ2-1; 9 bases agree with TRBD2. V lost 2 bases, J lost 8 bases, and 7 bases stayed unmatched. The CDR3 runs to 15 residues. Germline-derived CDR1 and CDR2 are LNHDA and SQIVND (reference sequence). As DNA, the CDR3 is TGTGCCAGTAGTATAATGGGCGGGAGGGTGGATGAGCAGTTCTTC. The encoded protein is CASSIMGGRVDEQFF.

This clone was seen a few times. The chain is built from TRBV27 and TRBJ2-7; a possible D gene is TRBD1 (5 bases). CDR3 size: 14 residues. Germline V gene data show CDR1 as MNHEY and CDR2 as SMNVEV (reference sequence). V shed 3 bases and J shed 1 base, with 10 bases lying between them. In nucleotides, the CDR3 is TGTGCCAGCAGTTTCTCCAGGGCTTCCTACGAGCAGTACTTC. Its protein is CASSFSRASYEQYF.

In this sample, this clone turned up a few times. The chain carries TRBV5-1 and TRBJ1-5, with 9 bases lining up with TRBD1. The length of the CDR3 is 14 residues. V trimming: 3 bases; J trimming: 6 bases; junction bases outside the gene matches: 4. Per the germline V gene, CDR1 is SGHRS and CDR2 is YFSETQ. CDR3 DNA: TGCGCCAGCAGCTCGGGACAGGGAGGTCAGCCCCAGCATTTT. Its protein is CASSSGQGGQPQHF.

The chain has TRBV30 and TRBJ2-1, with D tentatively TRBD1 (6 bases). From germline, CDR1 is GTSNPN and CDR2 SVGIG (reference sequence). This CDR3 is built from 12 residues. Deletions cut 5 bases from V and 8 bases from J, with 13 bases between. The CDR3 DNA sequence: TGTGCCTGGGGGGGCGGGTATCATGAGCAGTTCTTC. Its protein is CAWGGGYHEQFF. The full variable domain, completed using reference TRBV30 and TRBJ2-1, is SQTIHQWPATLVQPVGSPLSLECTVEGTSNPNLYWYRQAAGRGLQLLFYSVGIGQISSEVPQNLSASRPQDRQFILSSKKLLLSDSGFYLCAWGGGYHEQFFGPGTRLTVL.

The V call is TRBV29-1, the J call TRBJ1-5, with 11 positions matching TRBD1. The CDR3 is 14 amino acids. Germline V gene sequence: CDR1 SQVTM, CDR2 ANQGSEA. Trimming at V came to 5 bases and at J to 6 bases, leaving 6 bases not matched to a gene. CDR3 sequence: CSVKGTGGRQPQHF. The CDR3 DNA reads TGCAGCGTTAAAGGGACAGGGGGTCGTCAGCCCCAGCATTTT.

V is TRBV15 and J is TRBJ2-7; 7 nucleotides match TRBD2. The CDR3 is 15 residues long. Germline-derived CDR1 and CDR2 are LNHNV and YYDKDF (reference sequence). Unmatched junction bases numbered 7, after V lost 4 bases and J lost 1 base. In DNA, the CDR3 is TGTGCCACCAGCACAGAGCGGGGTTATTCCTACGAGCAGTACTTC. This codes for CATSTERGYSYEQYF.

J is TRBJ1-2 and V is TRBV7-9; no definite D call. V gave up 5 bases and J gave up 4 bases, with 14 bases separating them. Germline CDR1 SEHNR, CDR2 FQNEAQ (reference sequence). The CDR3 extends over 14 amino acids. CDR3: CASSPREFGYGYTF. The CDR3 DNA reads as TGTGCCAGCAGCCCTCGGGAGTTCGGCTATGGCTACACCTTC.

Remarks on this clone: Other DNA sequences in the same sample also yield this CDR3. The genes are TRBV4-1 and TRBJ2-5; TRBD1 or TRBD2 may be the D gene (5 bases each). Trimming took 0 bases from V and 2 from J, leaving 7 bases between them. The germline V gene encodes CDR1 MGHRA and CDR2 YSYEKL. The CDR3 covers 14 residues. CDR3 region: CASSQDGTQETQYF. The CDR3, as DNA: TGCGCCAGCAGCCAAGATGGGACGCAAGAGACCCAGTACTTC.

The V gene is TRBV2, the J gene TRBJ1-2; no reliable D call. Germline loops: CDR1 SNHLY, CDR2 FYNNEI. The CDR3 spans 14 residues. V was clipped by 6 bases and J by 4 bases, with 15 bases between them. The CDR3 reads CASSLGIRLYGYTF. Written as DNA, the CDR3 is TGTGCCAGCAGCCTCGGCATACGGCTCTATGGCTACACCTTC. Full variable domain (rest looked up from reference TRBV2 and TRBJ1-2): EPEVTQTPSHQVTQMGQEVILRCVPISNHLYFYWYRQILGQKVEFLVSFYNNEISEKSEIFDDQFSVERPDGSNFTLKIRSTKLEDSAMYFCASSLGIRLYGYTFGSGTRLTVV.

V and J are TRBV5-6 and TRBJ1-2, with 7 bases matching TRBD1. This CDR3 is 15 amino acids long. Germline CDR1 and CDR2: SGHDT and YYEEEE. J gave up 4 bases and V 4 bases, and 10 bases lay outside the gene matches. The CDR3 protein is CASSRLTGTAYGYTF. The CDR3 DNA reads TGTGCCAGCAGCCGTCTAACCGGGACAGCCTATGGCTACACCTTC.